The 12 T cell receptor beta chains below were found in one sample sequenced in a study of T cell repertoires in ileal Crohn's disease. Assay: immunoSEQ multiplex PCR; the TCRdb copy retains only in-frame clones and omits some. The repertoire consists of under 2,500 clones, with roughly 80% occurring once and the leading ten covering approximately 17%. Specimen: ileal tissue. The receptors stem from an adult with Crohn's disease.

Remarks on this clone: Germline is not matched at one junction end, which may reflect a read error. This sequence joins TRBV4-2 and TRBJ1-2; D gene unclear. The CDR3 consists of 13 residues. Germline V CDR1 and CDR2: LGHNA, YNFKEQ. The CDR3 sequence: CASSQVGEPGSNF. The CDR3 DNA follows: TGTGCCAGCAGCCAAGTTGGGGAGCCAGGCTCTAACTTC.

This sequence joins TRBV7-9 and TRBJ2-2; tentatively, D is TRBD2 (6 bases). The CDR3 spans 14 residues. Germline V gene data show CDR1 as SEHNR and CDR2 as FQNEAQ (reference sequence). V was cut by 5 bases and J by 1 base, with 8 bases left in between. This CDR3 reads CASSAGQNTGELFF. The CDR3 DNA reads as TGTGCCAGCAGCGCGGGGCAGAACACCGGGGAGCTGTTTTTT.

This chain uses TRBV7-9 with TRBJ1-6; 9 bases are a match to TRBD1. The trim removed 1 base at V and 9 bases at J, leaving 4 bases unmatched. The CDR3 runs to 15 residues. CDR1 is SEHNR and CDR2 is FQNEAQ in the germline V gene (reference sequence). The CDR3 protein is CASSLGDRESSPLHF. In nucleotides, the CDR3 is TGTGCCAGCAGCTTAGGGGACAGGGAGAGTTCACCCCTCCACTTT.

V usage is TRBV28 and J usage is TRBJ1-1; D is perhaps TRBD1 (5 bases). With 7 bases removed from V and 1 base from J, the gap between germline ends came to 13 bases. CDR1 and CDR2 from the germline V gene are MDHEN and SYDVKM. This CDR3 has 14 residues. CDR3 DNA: TGTGCCAGCACCTTACCAAGGGGGAACACTGAAGCTTTCTTT. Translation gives CASTLPRGNTEAFF.

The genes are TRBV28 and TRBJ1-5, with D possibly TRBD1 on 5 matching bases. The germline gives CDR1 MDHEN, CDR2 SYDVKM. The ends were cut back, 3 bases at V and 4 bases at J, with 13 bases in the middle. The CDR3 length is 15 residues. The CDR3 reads CASSFGAGQNQPQHF. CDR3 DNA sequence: TGTGCCAGCAGTTTTGGGGCAGGTCAAAATCAGCCCCAGCATTTT.

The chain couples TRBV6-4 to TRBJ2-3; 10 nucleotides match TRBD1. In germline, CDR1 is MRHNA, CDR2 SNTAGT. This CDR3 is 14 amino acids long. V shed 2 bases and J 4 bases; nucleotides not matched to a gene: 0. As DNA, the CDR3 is TGTGCCAGCAGTGACGGGACAGGGGCAGATACGCAGTATTTT. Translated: CASSDGTGADTQYF.

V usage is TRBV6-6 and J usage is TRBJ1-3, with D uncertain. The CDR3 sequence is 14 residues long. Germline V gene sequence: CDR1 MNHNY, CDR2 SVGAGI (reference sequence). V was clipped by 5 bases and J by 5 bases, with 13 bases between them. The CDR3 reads CASSTGSGRNTIYF. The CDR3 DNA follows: TGTGCCAGCAGTACGGGGAGCGGAAGAAACACCATATATTTT.

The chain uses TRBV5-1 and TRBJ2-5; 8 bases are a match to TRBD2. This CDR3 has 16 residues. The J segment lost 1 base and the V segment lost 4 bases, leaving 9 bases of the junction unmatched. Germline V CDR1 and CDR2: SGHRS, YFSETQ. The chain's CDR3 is CASSRYSSGFQETQYF. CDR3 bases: TGCGCCAGCAGCCGTTATTCTAGCGGGTTCCAAGAGACCCAGTACTTC.

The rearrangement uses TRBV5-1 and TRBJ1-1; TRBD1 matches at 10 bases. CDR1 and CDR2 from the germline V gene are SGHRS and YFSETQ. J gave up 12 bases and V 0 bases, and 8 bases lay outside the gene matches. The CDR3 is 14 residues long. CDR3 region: CASSLVPGQGRPFF. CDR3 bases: TGCGCCAGCAGCTTGGTCCCGGGACAGGGGCGTCCTTTCTTT. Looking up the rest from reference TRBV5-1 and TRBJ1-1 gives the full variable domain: KAGVTQTPRYLIKTRGQQVTLSCSPISGHRSVSWYQQTPGQGLQFLFEYFSETQRNKGNFPGRFSGRQFSNSRSEMNVSTLELGDSALYLCASSLVPGQGRPFFGQGTRLTVV.

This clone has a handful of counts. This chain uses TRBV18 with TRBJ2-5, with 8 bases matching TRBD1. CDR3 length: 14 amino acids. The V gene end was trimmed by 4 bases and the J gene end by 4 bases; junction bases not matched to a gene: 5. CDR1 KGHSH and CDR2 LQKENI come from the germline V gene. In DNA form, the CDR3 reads TGTGCCAGCTCACTCCAGGGGGCTAGAGAGACCCAGTACTTC. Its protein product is CASSLQGARETQYF.

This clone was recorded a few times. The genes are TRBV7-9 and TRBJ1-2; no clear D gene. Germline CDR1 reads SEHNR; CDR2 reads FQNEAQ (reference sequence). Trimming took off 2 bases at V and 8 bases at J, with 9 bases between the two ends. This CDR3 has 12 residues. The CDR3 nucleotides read TGTGCCAGCAGCTTAACGCGGGAGGGCTACACCTTC. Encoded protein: CASSLTREGYTF.

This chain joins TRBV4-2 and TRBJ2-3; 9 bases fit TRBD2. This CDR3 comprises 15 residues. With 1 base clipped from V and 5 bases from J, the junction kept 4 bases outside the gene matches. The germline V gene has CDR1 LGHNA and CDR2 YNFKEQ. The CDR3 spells CASSQGLADRDTQYF. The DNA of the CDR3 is TGTGCCAGCAGCCAAGGACTAGCGGATAGAGATACGCAGTATTTT.